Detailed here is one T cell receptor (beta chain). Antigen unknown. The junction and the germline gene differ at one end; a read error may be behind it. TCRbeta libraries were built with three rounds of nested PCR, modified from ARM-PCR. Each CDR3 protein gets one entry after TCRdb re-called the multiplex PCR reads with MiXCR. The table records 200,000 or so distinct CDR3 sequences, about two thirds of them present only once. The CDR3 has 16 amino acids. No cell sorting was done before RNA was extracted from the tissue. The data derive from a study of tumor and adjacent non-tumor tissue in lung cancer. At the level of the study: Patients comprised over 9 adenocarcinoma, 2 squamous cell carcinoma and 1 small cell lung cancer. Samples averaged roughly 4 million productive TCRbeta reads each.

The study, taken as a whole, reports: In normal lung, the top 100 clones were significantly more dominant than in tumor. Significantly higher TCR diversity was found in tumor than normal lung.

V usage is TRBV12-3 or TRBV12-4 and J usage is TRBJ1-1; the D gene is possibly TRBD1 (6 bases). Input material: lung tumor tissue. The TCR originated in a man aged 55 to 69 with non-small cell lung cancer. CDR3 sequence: CANSPDLEGGSTEAFF. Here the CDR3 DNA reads TGTGCCAACAGTCCTGATTTAGAGGGGGGAAGCACTGAAGCTTTCTTT.